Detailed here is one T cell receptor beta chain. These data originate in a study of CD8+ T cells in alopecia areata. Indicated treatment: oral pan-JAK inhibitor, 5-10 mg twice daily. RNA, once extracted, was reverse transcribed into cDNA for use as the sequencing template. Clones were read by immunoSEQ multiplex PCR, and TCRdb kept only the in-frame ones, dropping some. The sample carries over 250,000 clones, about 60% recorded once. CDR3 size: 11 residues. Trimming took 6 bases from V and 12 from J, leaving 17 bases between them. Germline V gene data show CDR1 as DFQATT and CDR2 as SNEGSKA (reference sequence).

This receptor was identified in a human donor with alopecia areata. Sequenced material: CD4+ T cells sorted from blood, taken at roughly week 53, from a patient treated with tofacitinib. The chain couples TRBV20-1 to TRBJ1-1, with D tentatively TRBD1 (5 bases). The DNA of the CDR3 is TGCAGTGCCGACCGACAGTCGGGAACTTTCTTT. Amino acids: CSADRQSGTFF.